Following are 21 T cell receptor beta chains from one sample sequenced in a study of shared clonotypes between healthy human individuals. TCRdb's table, derived via immunoSEQ multiplex PCR, lists solely in-frame clones and lacks some. Of over 2 million clones detected, 90% to 95% appear once; the ten largest clones hold around 0.13%. Sequenced input: naive CD4+ T cells sorted from blood. Indicated subset: CD45RA+ positively selected. The source is a man between 18 and 29 years old in good health.

V gene TRBV6-5 combines with J gene TRBJ2-7, with D tentatively TRBD1 or TRBD2 (5 bases each). Germline V lookup: CDR1 MNHEY, CDR2 SVGAGI. Trimming cost V 2 bases and J 6 bases, with 11 bases left between them. There are 13 residues in the CDR3. CDR3 DNA sequence: TGTGCCAGCAGTTACGGCAGGGACGGCGAGCAGTACTTC. Translating it yields CASSYGRDGEQYF.

Turning to this clone: This same CDR3 is encoded by further DNA sequences in the sample. The gene calls are TRBV7-2 and TRBJ1-1; D remains unclear. From germline, CDR1 is SGHTA and CDR2 FQGNSA. V lost 1 base and J lost 2, with 11 bases in between. The CDR3 has 15 residues. CDR3 bases: TGTGCCAGCAGCTTAGGAGGAACGGCAAACACTGAAGCTTTCTTT. It translates to CASSLGGTANTEAFF.

The chain recombines TRBV21-1 with TRBJ1-2; no check of the table's D call, TRBD1, against the DNA was made. TRBV21-1 is a pseudogene locus. The CDR3 is made up of 13 amino acids. The CDR3 reads CASSKGGDYGYTF. In DNA, the CDR3 is TGTGCCAGCAGCAAAGGGGGCGACTATGGCTACACCTTC.

CDR3 in amino acids: CASTQSGNTIYF. CDR3 sequence (DNA): TGTGCCAGCACCCAATCCGGAAACACCATATATTTT. V is TRBV28 and J is TRBJ1-3, with D uncertain. V was pared by 7 bases and J by 4 bases, with 8 bases between. The CDR3 is 12 amino acids. Germline V gene data show CDR1 as MDHEN and CDR2 as SYDVKM. The full variable domain, rest sourced from reference TRBV28 and TRBJ1-3, is DVKVTQSSRYLVKRTGEKVFLECVQDMDHENMFWYRQDPGLGLRLIYFSYDVKMKEKGDIPEGYSVSREKKERFSLILESASTNQTSMYLCASTQSGNTIYFGEGSWLTVV.

V and J are TRBV5-1 and TRBJ2-1; tentative D call: TRBD1 (6 bases). There are 15 residues in the CDR3. Trimming left V 5 bases short and J 4 bases short, with 16 bases between. In germline, CDR1 is SGHRS, CDR2 YFSETQ. The CDR3 spells CASRRQETTYNEQFF. As DNA, the CDR3 is TGCGCCAGCAGGCGACAGGAAACAACGTACAATGAGCAGTTCTTC.

V is TRBV30 and J is TRBJ1-6; tentatively, D is TRBD1 (5 bases). Germline V CDR1 and CDR2: GTSNPN, SVGIG (reference sequence). The CDR3 loop spans 14 amino acids. Trimming took 4 bases from V and 0 from J, leaving 7 bases between them. The CDR3 is CAWMGGSYNSPLHF. The CDR3, as DNA: TGTGCCTGGATGGGGGGCTCCTATAATTCACCCCTCCACTTT.

The rearrangement joins TRBV5-4 to TRBJ1-2; D is undetermined. The germline V gene has CDR1 SGHNT and CDR2 YYREEE (reference sequence). This CDR3 is 15 amino acids long. Trimming left V 3 bases short and J 3 bases short, with 15 bases between. The CDR3 DNA reads TGTGCCAGCAGCTCCGGAGTCGGGTTGGACTATGGCTACACCTTC. Translating gives CASSSGVGLDYGYTF.

The V call is TRBV2, the J call TRBJ1-3; D is uncertain. V was cut by 8 bases and J by 4 bases, with 9 bases left in between. There are 12 residues in the CDR3. The germline CDR1 and CDR2 sequences are SNHLY and FYNNEI. The CDR3 spells CASASDGNTIYF. In DNA form, the CDR3 reads TGTGCCAGCGCGTCTGACGGAAACACCATATATTTT.

The chain recombines TRBV2 with TRBJ1-1; the D is unclear. With 4 bases removed from V and 5 bases from J, the gap between germline ends came to 14 bases. The V gene's germline CDR1 is SNHLY and CDR2 FYNNEI. The CDR3 spans 14 residues. The CDR3 DNA reads as TGTGCCAGCAGTGTTGCAGGCCCCGGGACTGAAGCTTTCTTT. This codes for CASSVAGPGTEAFF. The whole variable domain, filled in from reference TRBV2 and TRBJ1-1, reads EPEVTQTPSHQVTQMGQEVILRCVPISNHLYFYWYRQILGQKVEFLVSFYNNEISEKSEIFDDQFSVERPDGSNFTLKIRSTKLEDSAMYFCASSVAGPGTEAFFGQGTRLTVV.

The chain's CDR3 is CSVEDPHGEKLFF. The CDR3 DNA follows: TGCAGCGTTGAAGATCCCCATGGTGAAAAACTGTTTTTT. The chain joins TRBV29-1 to TRBJ1-4; no clear D gene. The CDR3 spans 13 residues. The V gene lost 0 bases and the J gene lost 7 bases, with 9 bases spanning the gap. Germline CDR1 is SQVTM and CDR2 is ANQGSEA.

The rearrangement links TRBV5-1 to TRBJ1-4; TRBD1 matches at 7 bases. V dropped 0 bases and J dropped 3; count of bases not matched to a gene: 5. Per germline, CDR1 SGHRS and CDR2 YFSETQ. The CDR3 length is 16 residues. CDR3 bases: TGCGCCAGCAGCTTGGAGGGGGCGCGGGCTAATGAAAAACTGTTTTTT. Encoded protein: CASSLEGARANEKLFF.

The V and J genes are TRBV28 and TRBJ1-1, with D perhaps TRBD1 (5 bases). Germline V CDR1 and CDR2: MDHEN, SYDVKM. Trimming shortened V by 6 bases and J by 3 bases, and 11 bases separated the two germline ends. The CDR3 length is 13 residues. The CDR3 loop is CASRGGRDTEAFF. The CDR3 DNA sequence: TGTGCCAGCAGGGGGGGGAGGGACACTGAAGCTTTCTTT.

The chain carries TRBV27 and TRBJ2-2; 10 bases map to TRBD2. The length of the CDR3 is 17 residues. Germline loops: CDR1 MNHEY, CDR2 SMNVEV (reference sequence). The V and J ends lost 2 bases and 5 bases, in that order; junction bases with no gene match: 8. The CDR3 is CASSLTSSGSFTGELFF. CDR3 nucleotide sequence: TGTGCCAGCAGTTTAACGTCTAGCGGGAGCTTTACCGGGGAGCTGTTTTTT.

The chain recombines TRBV5-6 with TRBJ1-2; no definite D call. V dropped 1 base and J dropped 2 bases, with 6 bases sitting between them. CDR3 length equals 13 residues. Germline CDR1 SGHDT, CDR2 YYEEEE. CDR3 region: CASSLSRNYGYTF. The DNA for the CDR3 is TGTGCCAGCAGCTTGAGTCGGAACTATGGCTACACCTTC.

This rearrangement joins TRBV27 to TRBJ2-7; 7 nucleotides line up with TRBD1. CDR1 and CDR2 from the germline V gene are MNHEY and SMNVEV (reference sequence). The CDR3 consists of 14 residues. With V trimmed by 2 bases and J by 5 bases, 6 bases remained unmatched. The CDR3 bases are TGTGCCAGCAGTTTAGACAGGGCTATCAACGAGCAGTACTTC. Translating it yields CASSLDRAINEQYF.

This chain uses TRBV5-1 with TRBJ2-2; 11 bases match TRBD2. The CDR3 has 15 amino acids. J lost 1 base, V lost 5 bases, and 1 base had no gene match. The V gene's germline CDR1 is SGHRS and CDR2 YFSETQ. The DNA for the CDR3 is TGCGCCAGCAGACTAGCGGGGGAGAACACCGGGGAGCTGTTTTTT. It is translated as CASRLAGENTGELFF.

This chain links TRBV5-1 with TRBJ2-7; the D gene is possibly TRBD2 (5 bases). From germline, CDR1 is SGHRS and CDR2 YFSETQ. This CDR3 region has 14 residues. V shed 5 bases and J shed 0 bases, with 12 bases lying between them. The CDR3 nucleotides are TGCGCCAGCAGTCGTGAGGGTAGCTCCTACGAGCAGTACTTC. Its translation is CASSREGSSYEQYF.

A single count supports this clone. The CDR3 loop reads CASRGDRWDQPQHF. The CDR3 region has the DNA TGTGCCAGCAGGGGGGACAGGTGGGATCAGCCCCAGCATTTT. J is TRBJ1-5 and V is TRBV6-1, with 8 bases that match TRBD1. The CDR3 extends over 14 amino acids. V trimming: 6 bases; J trimming: 5 bases; junction bases outside the gene matches: 6. The germline CDR1 and CDR2 sequences are MNHNS and SASEGT.

This chain joins TRBV7-2 and TRBJ2-7, with 12 bases that match TRBD1. CDR1 and CDR2 (germline): SGHTA, FQGNSA. This CDR3 has 15 residues. Losses at the gene ends were 1 base for V and 9 bases for J; bases not matched to a gene: 7. CDR3 protein: CASSLGGDRGRLQYF. Here the CDR3 DNA reads TGTGCCAGCAGCTTAGGCGGGGACAGGGGGCGGTTGCAGTACTTC.

This clone was counted once. DNA for the CDR3: TGCGCCAGCAGCTCCGGACTAGACTACGAGCAGTACTTC. It encodes CASSSGLDYEQYF. The V and J genes are TRBV5-1 and TRBJ2-7; TRBD2 matches at 7 bases. Germline V gives CDR1 SGHRS, CDR2 YFSETQ. This CDR3 has 13 amino acids. The junction had 3 bases not matched to a gene; V was cut back by 3 bases and J by 3 bases.

The chain is built from TRBV10-1 and TRBJ1-1; D gene uncertain. The germline V and J ends were trimmed by 4 bases and 4 bases, with 19 bases remaining between them. The germline V gene encodes CDR1 WNHNN and CDR2 SYGVQD (reference sequence). The CDR3 contains 16 residues. The CDR3 is CASSVSPNRLGTEAFF. The CDR3 DNA follows: TGCGCCAGCAGTGTTTCGCCAAACCGTCTGGGCACTGAAGCTTTCTTT.